The 18 T cell receptor beta chains listed next were all sequenced from one sample in a study of T-cell memory formation after mild COVID-19. TCRdb re-called the 5' RACE reads with MiXCR, one entry per CDR3 protein. The sample records hundreds of thousands of distinct CDR3 sequences, approximately 15% being singletons. Sequenced sample: PBMCs or a T cell subset sorted from them (not recorded which). These receptors all come from an adult woman who had mild COVID-19 (a few samples of this study predate the infection). Cell type and time point are not known.

This clonotype appeared many times. The chain has TRBV20-1 and TRBJ1-5; D unclear. V was trimmed by 4 bases and J by 5 bases, leaving 9 bases between them. There are 12 residues in the CDR3. Germline V gene sequence: CDR1 DFQATT, CDR2 SNEGSKA (reference sequence). Here the CDR3 DNA reads TGCAGTGCTACAAACCCTTATCAGCCCCAGCATTTT. It is translated as CSATNPYQPQHF.

The chain has TRBV5-6 and TRBJ2-7; a weak D match, TRBD1 (5 bases). There are 14 residues in the CDR3. CDR1 is SGHDT, CDR2 YYEEEE, per germline. Deletions cut 0 bases from V and 5 bases from J, with 12 bases between. CDR3 protein: CASSLEAGIHEQYF. The CDR3 coding sequence is TGTGCCAGCAGCTTGGAGGCAGGGATCCACGAGCAGTACTTC. Full variable domain (outside the CDR3, taken from reference TRBV5-6 and TRBJ2-7): DAGVTQSPTHLIKTRGQQVTLRCSPKSGHDTVSWYQQALGQGPQFIFQYYEEEERQRGNFPDRFSGHQFPNYSSELNVNALLLGDSALYLCASSLEAGIHEQYFGPGTRLTVT.

The J gene is TRBJ2-7, the V gene TRBV19; TRBD1 aligns across 7 bases. Germline V gives CDR1 LNHDA, CDR2 SQIVND (reference sequence). The ends lost 7 bases at V and 2 bases at J; junction bases unmatched: 5. This CDR3 spans 13 amino acids. The CDR3: CASKDRWAYEQYF. DNA for the CDR3: TGTGCCAGTAAGGACAGGTGGGCCTACGAGCAGTACTTC.

The chain has TRBV20-1 and TRBJ2-7; 15 bases fit TRBD2. J lost 1 base, V lost 0 bases, and 10 bases had no gene match. CDR3 length: 19 amino acids. Per germline, CDR1 DFQATT and CDR2 SNEGSKA (reference sequence). CDR3 DNA: TGCAGTGCTAGAGACCCCGGGACTAGCGGGAGGTTGGGTTCCTACGAGCAGTACTTC. Translation: CSARDPGTSGRLGSYEQYF.

This clonotype showed up just a few times. The J gene is TRBJ2-1, the V gene TRBV12-3 or TRBV12-4; D is unclear. The CDR3 extends over 14 amino acids. Trimming stripped 6 bases from V and 4 bases from J, with 13 bases between. As DNA, the CDR3 is TGTGCCAGCAGGGCTAGTAGCAGATACAATGAGCAGTTCTTC. Encoded protein: CASRASSRYNEQFF.

This clonotype was recorded a few times. V and J are TRBV24-1 and TRBJ2-3; 8 positions agree with TRBD1. Germline V gene sequence: CDR1 KGHDR, CDR2 SFDVKD. The CDR3 has 17 amino acids. V was pared by 1 base and J by 3 bases, with 8 bases of the junction left unmatched. The DNA of the CDR3 is TGTGCCACCAGTGATTTCCGGACAGGGATCTGGACAGATACGCAGTATTTT. The encoded protein is CATSDFRTGIWTDTQYF.

The chain links TRBV20-1 to TRBJ2-1; D is perhaps TRBD2 (6 bases). V lost 0 bases to trimming and J lost 3 bases, with 15 bases between them. From germline, CDR1 is DFQATT and CDR2 SNEGSKA (reference sequence). This CDR3 is built from 16 residues. The CDR3 reads CSARDPRVSGYNEQFF. CDR3 bases: TGCAGTGCTAGAGATCCCCGGGTTAGCGGCTACAATGAGCAGTTCTTC.

The rearrangement uses TRBV4-3 and TRBJ2-2, with TRBD2 matching 7 bases. With V trimmed by 3 bases and J by 3 bases, 13 bases remained unmatched. The CDR3 has 18 residues. In germline, CDR1 is LGHNA, CDR2 YSLEER. The CDR3 sequence: CASSHTLAGVIYTGELFF. In nucleotides, the CDR3 is TGCGCCAGCAGCCACACACTCGCGGGAGTAATCTACACCGGGGAGCTGTTTTTT.

This clonotype came up a few times. This chain links TRBV12-3 or TRBV12-4 with TRBJ1-5; D possibly corresponds to TRBD1 (5 bases). The CDR3 loop spans 14 amino acids. V was cut by 8 bases and J by 3 bases, with 14 bases left in between. The CDR3 spells CASRKGTFNQPQHF. The DNA for the CDR3 is TGTGCCAGCCGGAAGGGGACCTTCAATCAGCCCCAGCATTTT.

This clonotype has ten or more counts. The rearrangement links TRBV5-1 to TRBJ2-5, with D possibly TRBD2 on 5 matching bases. The V end lost 4 bases, the J end lost 2 bases, and 12 bases lay between the germline ends. The CDR3 sequence is 14 residues long. Germline-derived CDR1 and CDR2 are SGHRS and YFSETQ. CDR3 sequence reads: CASSREPSQETQYF. The CDR3 DNA is TGCGCCAGCAGCCGGGAACCCTCTCAAGAGACCCAGTACTTC.

In this sample, this clonotype turned up a few times. This chain uses TRBV20-1 with TRBJ2-7; 7 positions agree with TRBD1. The V segment lost 1 base and the J segment 2 bases; nucleotides outside the gene matches: 5. Germline assignment: CDR1 DFQATT and CDR2 SNEGSKA (reference sequence). The CDR3 is made up of 14 amino acids. CDR3 region: CSARVGTAPYEQYF. The CDR3 DNA reads as TGCAGTGCTAGAGTCGGGACAGCCCCCTACGAGCAGTACTTC.

This sequence joins TRBV2 and TRBJ2-4, with 7 bases matching TRBD1. Germline V CDR1 and CDR2: SNHLY, FYNNEI. The trim removed 5 bases at V and 0 bases at J, leaving 4 bases unmatched. The CDR3 is 15 amino acids. The CDR3 sequence: CASSMGQIAKNIQYF. In DNA, the CDR3 is TGTGCCAGCAGTATGGGACAGATAGCCAAAAACATTCAGTACTTC.

V usage is TRBV12-3 or TRBV12-4 and J usage is TRBJ2-7; 9 positions agree with TRBD1. The CDR3 covers 14 residues. J gave up 3 bases and V 6 bases, and 6 bases lay outside the gene matches. The CDR3: CASRGTGRLYEQYF. The CDR3, as DNA: TGTGCCAGCAGGGGGACAGGGAGACTCTACGAGCAGTACTTC.

The gene calls are TRBV5-1 and TRBJ2-5; 7 positions agree with TRBD2. V shed 0 bases and J 4 bases; nucleotides not matched to a gene: 3. The CDR3 contains 14 residues. The germline V gene has CDR1 SGHRS and CDR2 YFSETQ. CDR3 in amino acids: CASSLDSSGETQYF. In DNA form, the CDR3 reads TGCGCCAGCAGCTTGGATTCTAGCGGAGAGACCCAGTACTTC.

The genes are TRBV11-2 and TRBJ2-7; 8 bases fit TRBD2. With 5 bases clipped from V and 4 bases from J, the junction kept 7 bases outside the gene matches. Germline CDR1 and CDR2: SGHAT and FQNNGV. There are 14 residues in the CDR3. CDR3 DNA: TGTGCCAGCAGCGGCTACGGGGGGGCTTACGAGCAGTACTTC. It yields the protein CASSGYGGAYEQYF.

Only a few counts were recorded for this clonotype. The chain links TRBV13 to TRBJ2-1, with D possibly being TRBD1 (6 bases). This CDR3 is built from 17 residues. Trimming cost V 5 bases and J 5 bases, with 22 bases left between them. Germline V gene data show CDR1 as PRHDT and CDR2 as FYEKMQ (reference sequence). The chain's CDR3 is CASSPRPLRGADNEQFF. DNA of the CDR3: TGTGCCAGCAGCCCCCGGCCCCTCAGGGGCGCCGACAATGAGCAGTTCTTC.

The chain links TRBV9 to TRBJ1-4; 7 bases map to TRBD1. CDR1 and CDR2 from the germline V gene are SGDLS and YYNGEE. V shed 4 bases, J shed 6 bases, and the junction held 6 bases outside the gene matches. The CDR3 length is 14 residues. CDR3 DNA: TGTGCCAGCAGCCCAGCCGACAGGGATGAAAAACTGTTTTTT. Protein product: CASSPADRDEKLFF.

Concerning this clonotype: The junction departs from germline at one end; a sequencing error may be responsible. This rearrangement joins TRBV14 to TRBJ2-3, with 9 bases fitting TRBD2. The length of the CDR3 is 12 residues. Germline V lookup: CDR1 SGHDN, CDR2 FVKESK. CDR3 bases: TGTGCCTGCAGCGGGGGGTTTGATACGCAGTATTTT. Translated, it gives CACSGGFDTQYF.